This T cell receptor beta chain was documented in a study of T cells after posttransplantation cyclophosphamide. The CDR3 runs to 13 residues. With V trimmed by 5 bases and J by 6 bases, 4 bases remained unmatched. In germline, CDR1 is SGHRS, CDR2 YFSETQ. The data were produced by immunoSEQ multiplex PCR, yet TCRdb's version contains in-frame clones alone and is incomplete. The repertoire consists of roughly 6,800 clones, with around 90% occurring once and the leading ten covering 3.5% to 4%. The receptor's source is a woman aged 45-59 years in good health and a related stem cell transplant donor. The rearrangement joins TRBV5-1 to TRBJ1-1; 10 positions match TRBD1. Sample: CD4+ T cells sorted from blood. The CDR3 coding sequence is TGCGCCAGCAGGGTGGACAGGGGGGCTGAAGCTTTCTTT. Encoded protein: CASRVDRGAEAFF.